This TCR beta chain was captured in a study of post-analysis software for immune sequencing data. Study in general: Relapsing-remitting, secondary progressive and progressive-relapsing multiple sclerosis courses were included. Notes on the study in general: Among four to six TRBV segments more frequent in patients than controls were TRBV5-6, TRBV5-1 and TRBV20-1. Under F measure analysis, samples from one preparation batch co-clustered strongly. Multiple sclerosis was associated with a significant reduction in normalized Chao1 diversity relative to controls.

Unique molecular identifiers were present in the TCR beta cDNA libraries. Starting from approximately 1 to 10 million T cells, the study yielded about 540,000 cDNA molecules. TCRdb reprocessed the PCR reads via MiXCR and lists one record per CDR3 protein. The sample has 700,000 to 800,000 distinct CDR3 sequences; 30% are singletons. A word on this clonotype: Its antigen is undetermined.

Trimming stripped 4 bases from V and 5 bases from J, with 11 bases between. Germline V gene data show CDR1 as MGHDK and CDR2 as SYGVNS. The CDR3 totals 13 residues. The sequence came from a girl aged 5-17 years with multiple sclerosis. The sample taken for sequencing was blood. The chain links TRBV25-1 to TRBJ2-5; TRBD2 is a possible D gene (6 bases). CDR3: CASSGVGSETQYF. CDR3 DNA: TGTGCCAGCAGTGGGGTCGGGAGTGAGACCCAGTACTTC.